The 5 T cell receptor beta chains listed next were all sequenced from one sample in a study of shared clonotypes between healthy human individuals. Using immunoSEQ multiplex PCR, the repertoire was profiled, and TCRdb retains in-frame clones only, with some absent. The repertoire holds roughly 1.5 million clones, roughly 98% seen once, with 0.45% in the top ten. Specimen: naive CD4+ T cells sorted from blood. Specified subset: CD45RA+ positively selected. The receptors were gathered from a man under 40 in good health.

Details on this clone: At the DNA level, this CDR3 is encoded by other sequences in the same sample as well. This chain connects TRBV5-1 to TRBJ2-1; no clear D. V lost 0 bases and J 4 bases, leaving 5 bases between the germline ends. Germline CDR1 reads SGHRS; CDR2 reads YFSETQ. This CDR3 is 13 amino acids long. As DNA, the CDR3 is TGCGCCAGCAGCTTGGTGGGGTACAATGAGCAGTTCTTC. Its protein is CASSLVGYNEQFF.

This clone was detected once. The V and J genes are TRBV7-2 and TRBJ2-3; 11 nucleotides line up with TRBD2. Germline-derived CDR1 and CDR2 are SGHTA and FQGNSA. The CDR3 consists of 17 residues. V dropped 4 bases and J dropped 3; count of bases not matched to a gene: 9. The CDR3 reads CASSWRLAGYPTDTQYF. In DNA form, the CDR3 reads TGTGCCAGCAGCTGGAGACTAGCGGGATACCCTACAGATACGCAGTATTTT.

This sequence joins TRBV11-2 and TRBJ2-2, with TRBD2 matching 13 bases. With 5 bases clipped from V and 5 bases from J, the junction kept 5 bases outside the gene matches. Germline V gene data show CDR1 as SGHAT and CDR2 as FQNNGV. This CDR3 contains 16 residues. CDR3 loop: CASSLLAGGQTGELFF. CDR3 nucleotides: TGTGCCAGCAGCCTACTAGCGGGAGGGCAAACCGGGGAGCTGTTTTTT.

The chain employs TRBV18 and TRBJ2-1, with TRBD2 as a possible D gene (6 bases). The CDR3 sequence is 15 residues long. Between the trimmed V and J ends, which lost 8 bases and 8 bases, there was a span of 22 bases. From germline, CDR1 is KGHSH and CDR2 LQKENI. CDR3 sequence reads: CASPPKREASHEQFF. The CDR3 DNA is TGTGCCAGCCCCCCTAAGAGGGAGGCCAGCCATGAGCAGTTCTTC.

The rearrangement uses TRBV5-1 and TRBJ2-1, with D possibly TRBD1 on 6 matching bases. The V and J ends lost 4 bases and 4 bases respectively, with 12 bases between them. The CDR3 spans 14 residues. Germline-derived CDR1 and CDR2 are SGHRS and YFSETQ. The chain's CDR3 is CASSERQAYNEQFF. CDR3 coding DNA: TGCGCCAGCAGCGAAAGACAGGCTTACAATGAGCAGTTCTTC.